A selection of T cell receptor beta chains follows, all from one sample in a study of CD8 T cells in Susac syndrome. TCRdb recomputed calls from the immunoSEQ multiplex PCR reads with MiXCR, one row per CDR3 protein. The sample contains a few hundred thousand distinct CDR3 sequences, roughly 92% of which appear only once. Sequencing used CD8+ T cells from PBMCs. These receptors all come from a human donor with multiple sclerosis. Each CDR3 is given with its conserved first and last residue. D genes are given only for firm matches. The size of a clone is reported for some rows only, either as once, few or many, or as a class for expanded clones.

v_call,d_call,j_call,clone_size,cdr3_nt,cdr3_aa
TRBV29-1,TRBD1,TRBJ1-2,once,TGCAGCGTTTACGAGGACAGGCGATATGGCTACACCTTC,CSVYEDRRYGYTF
TRBV3-1,NA,TRBJ1-2,NA,TGTGCCAGCAGCCAAGATCCAGGAGACTATGGCTACACCTTC,CASSQDPGDYGYTF
TRBV27,NA,TRBJ2-1,NA,TGTGCCAGCAGCTACAGGGCCAATGAGCAGTTCTTC,CASSYRANEQFF
TRBV6-2/TRBV6-3,NA,TRBJ2-1,few,TGTGCCAGCAGCCGAACGGGGGCATACAATGAGCAGTTCTTC,CASSRTGAYNEQFF
TRBV27,NA,TRBJ1-1,NA,TGTGCCAGCAGCTTGGGACATTACACTGAAGCTTTCTTT,CASSLGHYTEAFF
TRBV7-9,NA,TRBJ2-2,once,TGTGCCAGCAGCTTAGAGGGTTCTTCGAGTCGGGTTCCCGGGGAGCTGTTTTTT,CASSLEGSSSRVPGELFF
TRBV30,TRBD1,TRBJ2-7,once,TGTGCCTGGAGTTCCGGGACAGGGATGCCTAGGGAGCAGTACTTC,CAWSSGTGMPREQYF
TRBV10-3,NA,TRBJ1-2,NA,TGTGCCATCAGTGAGCAGGGGCTGGAATATGGCTACACCTTC,CAISEQGLEYGYTF
TRBV25-1,NA,TRBJ1-4,NA,TGTGCCAGCAGTGAAGGTGCGGGTTGGGAAAAACTGTTTTTT,CASSEGAGWEKLFF
TRBV13,TRBD1,TRBJ2-2,NA,TGTGCCAGCAGCTTACCCGGGACAGGGGGCTTCACCGGGGAGCTGTTTTTT,CASSLPGTGGFTGELFF
TRBV6-2/TRBV6-3,TRBD2,TRBJ2-5,NA,TGTGCCGTCTGGCGGGGGGGACAAGAGACCCAGTACTTC,CAVWRGGQETQYF
TRBV7-6,NA,TRBJ2-2,NA,TGTGCCAGCAGCTTAGCGTTCTCCCCAGCGAAAACCCCGAACACCGGGGAGCTGTTTTTT,CASSLAFSPAKTPNTGELFF
TRBV30,TRBD1,TRBJ1-1,NA,TGTGCCTGGGGTACAGGGGTAGGCACTGAAGCTTTCTTT,CAWGTGVGTEAFF
TRBV6-2/TRBV6-3,NA,TRBJ2-1,NA,TGTGCCAGCAGTTACGTGGGGGGCGCGGATGAGCAGTTCTTC,CASSYVGGADEQFF
TRBV29-1,TRBD2,TRBJ2-1,NA,TGCAGCGTTCTCGGCGGGAGTGTGAATGAGCAGTTCTTC,CSVLGGSVNEQFF
TRBV20-1,NA,TRBJ1-2,NA,TGCAGTGCTAGAGTCGAGACCGAATATGGCTACACCTTC,CSARVETEYGYTF
TRBV12-3/TRBV12-4,NA,TRBJ2-7,NA,TGTGCCAGCAGCCGGGCAACGAGCGCGTACGAGCAGTACTTC,CASSRATSAYEQYF
TRBV4-2,NA,TRBJ2-7,NA,NA,CASSQASSGNLYEQYFDEQYF
TRBV19,NA,TRBJ1-4,NA,TGTGCCAGTAGTATGCTCCGGGCAGATCGCAACGTGGAAAAACTGTTTTTT,CASSMLRADRNVEKLFF
TRBV29-1,NA,TRBJ2-1,NA,TGCAGCGTTAACAGGGACTCCTACAATGAGCAGTTCTTC,CSVNRDSYNEQFF
TRBV19,TRBD2,TRBJ2-1,NA,TGTGCCAGTAGTATAGGCAGCGGGAGCCCCAATGAGCAGTTCTTC,CASSIGSGSPNEQFF
TRBV2,NA,TRBJ2-5,NA,TGTGCCACCTCAAGGGGGGGCGGTCCACAAGAGACCCAGTACTTC,CATSRGGGPQETQYF
TRBV9,NA,TRBJ2-3,NA,TGTGCCAGCAGCGTAGCCGGCGGGATCACAGATACGCAGTATTTT,CASSVAGGITDTQYF
TRBV27,NA,TRBJ2-1,NA,TGTGCCAGCAGTTTATATGTGGGGGGAAACAATGAGCAGTTCTTC,CASSLYVGGNNEQFF
TRBV15,NA,TRBJ1-2,NA,TGTGCCACCAGCAGAGAGCGGGACCTATATGGCTACACCTTC,CATSRERDLYGYTF
TRBV6-2/TRBV6-3,TRBD1,TRBJ2-5,NA,TGTGCCAGCAGTTACTGGTTGCCGGACAGGGTTTTGGAGACCCAGTACTTC,CASSYWLPDRVLETQYF
TRBV5-1,TRBD1,TRBJ2-6,NA,TGCGCCAGCACCCTAGCTATCGTCGGACAGGAACTCTCTGGGGCCAACGTCCTGACTTTC,CASTLAIVGQELSGANVLTF
TRBV7-8,TRBD2,TRBJ2-5,NA,TGTGCCAGCAGCTTGTCTAGCGGGGGGGCCGGGGAGACCCAGTACTTC,CASSLSSGGAGETQYF
TRBV5-1,NA,TRBJ2-1,NA,TGCGCCAGCTCAGGGACTGGCCACAATGAGCAGTTCTTC,CASSGTGHNEQFF
TRBV24-1,TRBD2,TRBJ2-5,NA,TGTGCCACCAGTGATTCCCGGCGGGAGGCAAGGCAAGAGACCCAGTACTTC,CATSDSRREARQETQYF
TRBV15,TRBD2,TRBJ2-7,NA,TGTGCCACCAGCACGACTAGCGGGAGAGAGCAGTACTTC,CATSTTSGREQYF
TRBV29-1,NA,TRBJ2-2,NA,TGCAGCGTTGAACTCTCCTCACGGGGCACCGGGGAGCTGTTTTTT,CSVELSSRGTGELFF
TRBV7-3,TRBD2,TRBJ2-6,NA,TGTGCCAGCAGCTTAAGCCCAAACAGCGGGACTGGGGCCAACGTCCTGACTTTC,CASSLSPNSGTGANVLTF
TRBV5-1,TRBD1,TRBJ1-2,NA,TGCGCCAGCAGCTTAAGGACAGGGGGAGGTCACAACTATGGCTACACCTTC,CASSLRTGGGHNYGYTF
TRBV4-1,TRBD2,TRBJ2-5,once,TGCGCCAGCAGCCAGGAGCTAGGCAGCGGGAGGGGCACCCAGTACTTC,CASSQELGSGRGTQYF
TRBV29-1,NA,TRBJ1-2,NA,TGCAGCGTTGCCCTGGGCGGCTATGGCTACACCTTC,CSVALGGYGYTF
TRBV10-1,NA,TRBJ2-3,NA,TGCGCCAGCAGTGATCAGGGCCGGAGCACAGATACGCAGTATTTT,CASSDQGRSTDTQYF
TRBV15,NA,TRBJ2-7,NA,TGTGCCACCAGCGGGTTAGGAGAGCAGTACTTC,CATSGLGEQYF
TRBV5-6,TRBD2,TRBJ2-3,NA,TGTGCCAGCAGCCCGCGGGGGACCCCCACAGATACGCAGTATTTT,CASSPRGTPTDTQYF
TRBV7-2,TRBD2,TRBJ2-3,NA,TGTGCCAGCCCCGGGGGGAGCGGGAGTATAGCAGATACGCAGTATTTT,CASPGGSGSIADTQYF
TRBV5-6,TRBD1,TRBJ2-1,NA,TGTGCCAGCAGCCCGGGGACAGGGCACATTCGGGGGGATGAGCAGTTCTTC,CASSPGTGHIRGDEQFF
TRBV4-1,TRBD2,TRBJ2-3,NA,TGCGCCAGCAGCCAAGAACCAGCGGGGGGTTGGAGCACAGATACGCAGTATTTT,CASSQEPAGGWSTDTQYF
TRBV7-3,NA,TRBJ2-2,NA,TGTGCCAGCAGCCCATACGTGGGCGGGGAGCTGTTTTTT,CASSPYVGGELFF
TRBV7-6,NA,TRBJ2-7,NA,TGTGCCAGCAGCTCCGGACATAGCGACGAGCAGTACTTC,CASSSGHSDEQYF
TRBV6-5,NA,TRBJ1-4,few,TGTGCCAGCAGTTACTCGAGGATTGCGAATGAAAAACTGTTTTTT,CASSYSRIANEKLFF
TRBV7-9,NA,TRBJ2-3,once,TGTCTTCTACACGGGGGGCGGCCAGATACGCAGTATTTT,CLLHGGRPDTQYF
TRBV30,NA,TRBJ2-7,NA,TGTGCCTGGAGCAAAGGGACACAACTAGCCTACGAGCAGTACTTC,CAWSKGTQLAYEQYF
TRBV10-3,NA,TRBJ2-7,NA,TGTGCCATCAGTGAGTCTCGGGTCGGCGCCTACGAGCAGTACTTC,CAISESRVGAYEQYF
TRBV12-3/TRBV12-4,TRBD2,TRBJ2-3,NA,TGTGCCAGCAGTTGGGTAGCGGGTAACTCGGATACGCAGTATTTT,CASSWVAGNSDTQYF
TRBV5-1,NA,TRBJ1-1,NA,TGCGCCAGCAGCTTGGATGGGATCCTGGGGACTGAAGCTTTCTTT,CASSLDGILGTEAFF
TRBV19,NA,TRBJ2-2,NA,TGTGCCAGTAGTAGGGATCACGGGGCCGGGGAGCTGTTTTTT,CASSRDHGAGELFF
TRBV4-1,NA,TRBJ2-7,NA,TGCGCCAGCAGCCAAGATCATTACTACGAGCAGTACTTC,CASSQDHYYEQYF
TRBV12-3/TRBV12-4,TRBD1,TRBJ1-5,NA,TGTGCCAGCAGTCCTACCATGGGACAGTTAGGCAGCCATCAGCCCCAGCATTTT,CASSPTMGQLGSHQPQHF
TRBV4-1,NA,TRBJ2-7,few,TGCGCCAGCAGCCAAGAAGGTGAGGGATACGAGCAGTACTTC,CASSQEGEGYEQYF
TRBV12-3/TRBV12-4,TRBD2,TRBJ2-3,NA,TGTGCCAGCAGTATAGGTAGCGGGGGACTGGATACGCAGTATTTT,CASSIGSGGLDTQYF